This T cell receptor (beta chain) was found in a study of cytomegalovirus exposure and HLA in healthy donors. PCR amplification relied on 60 Vbeta primers (plus 13 Jbeta primers). Libraries were prepared by immunoSEQ multiplex PCR; TCRdb keeps only in-frame clonotypes and omits some of them. The sample consists of approximately 170,000 clones, over 70% of them appearing once. Germline V gene data show CDR1 as GTSNPN and CDR2 as SVGIG (reference sequence). This CDR3 contains 14 residues. Losses at the gene ends were 0 bases for V and 6 bases for J; bases not matched to a gene: 5. This chain links TRBV30 with TRBJ1-2; 9 bases are shared with TRBD1. Input material: PBMCs. This sequence originates from a male donor in good health and CMV-seropositive. In DNA, the CDR3 is TGTGCCTGGAGTGTTAGACAGGGGGGGGATGGCTACACCTTC. It encodes CAWSVRQGGDGYTF.